One sample yielded the 9 T cell receptor beta chains listed below, sequenced in a study of monozygotic twins with inflammatory bowel disease. TCRdb re-called the 5' RACE reads and gives one entry per CDR3 protein, without DNA. The ten top clones account for over 10%, within a sample of approximately 110,000 distinct CDR3 sequences. The sequenced sample was blood. These receptors came from a human donor with ulcerative colitis or Crohn's disease, or a healthy co-twin of an affected twin (not recorded which).

The gene calls are TRBV20-1 and TRBJ1-4; without DNA, the TCRdb call of TRBD1 cannot be checked. The length of the CDR3 is 13 residues. Germline V lookup: CDR1 DFQATT, CDR2 SNEGSKA (reference sequence). CDR3 residues: CSAPGGGDEKLFF.

V is TRBV29-1 and J is TRBJ2-3; without DNA, the TCRdb call of TRBD1 cannot be checked. The V gene's germline CDR1 is SQVTM and CDR2 ANQGSEA. The CDR3 has 14 amino acids. CDR3 loop: CSLRQGLSTDTQYF.

V and J are TRBV12-3 or TRBV12-4 and TRBJ1-3; there is no DNA to check the TCRdb D call of TRBD1. The CDR3 has 11 amino acids. CDR3 amino acids: CASTSPGQDFF.

The rearrangement uses TRBV28 and TRBJ1-1; TCRdb gives TRBD1 as the D gene, but with no DNA this cannot be confirmed. CDR1 is MDHEN and CDR2 is SYDVKM in the germline V gene. The CDR3 runs 15 residues. The CDR3 sequence: CASSPAGRRNTEAFF.

The V gene is TRBV7-8, the J gene TRBJ1-5. CDR3 size: 15 residues. Germline V lookup: CDR1 SGHVS, CDR2 FQNEAQ. CDR3 region: CASSSTRTENQPQHF.

This chain uses TRBV5-1 with TRBJ2-2; TCRdb proposes TRBD1, but this gene call is untestable without DNA. Per the germline V gene, CDR1 is SGHRS and CDR2 is YFSETQ. The CDR3 is 17 residues long. Here the CDR3 reads CASSLESGIDRTGELFF.

V usage is TRBV28 and J usage is TRBJ2-7; the D call from TCRdb, TRBD1, cannot be confirmed without DNA. This CDR3 is 15 amino acids long. Per the germline V gene, CDR1 is MDHEN and CDR2 is SYDVKM. The CDR3 sequence: CASSLLGGATYEQYF.

This rearrangement joins TRBV14 to TRBJ2-5; TCRdb reports TRBD1, a call that lacks DNA to check it against. Germline-derived CDR1 and CDR2 are SGHDN and FVKESK. The CDR3 loop spans 17 amino acids. CDR3 residues: CASSRLPGQGDQETQYF.

The chain is built from TRBV19 and TRBJ1-2; checking the TCRdb D call of TRBD1 is not possible without DNA. CDR1 LNHDA and CDR2 SQIVND come from the germline V gene (reference sequence). The CDR3 is 16 residues long. The chain's CDR3 is CASSRLPGPDNYGYTF. Drawing the rest from reference TRBV19 and TRBJ1-2, the complete variable domain is DGGITQSPKYLFRKEGQNVTLSCEQNLNHDAMYWYRQDPGQGLRLIYYSQIVNDFQKGDIAEGYSVSREKKESFPLTVTSAQKNPTAFYLCASSRLPGPDNYGYTFGSGTRLTVV.